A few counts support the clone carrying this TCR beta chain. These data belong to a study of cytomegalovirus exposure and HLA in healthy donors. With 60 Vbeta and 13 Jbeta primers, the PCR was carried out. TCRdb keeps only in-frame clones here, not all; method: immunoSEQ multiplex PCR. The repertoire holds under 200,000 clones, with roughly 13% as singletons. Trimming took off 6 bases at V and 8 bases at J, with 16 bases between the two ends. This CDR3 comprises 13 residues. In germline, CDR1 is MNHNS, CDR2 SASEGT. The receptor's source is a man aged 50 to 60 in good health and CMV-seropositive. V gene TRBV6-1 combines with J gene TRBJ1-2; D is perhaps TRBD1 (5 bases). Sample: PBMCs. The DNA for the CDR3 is TGTGCCAGCAGCCAACATCAGGGTACGGGCTACACCTTC. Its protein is CASSQHQGTGYTF.